The clone carrying this T cell receptor beta chain was seen only a few times. Sequencing was performed with immunoSEQ multiplex PCR; in TCRdb, only in-frame clones are kept and a portion is missing. The sample has just under 150,000 clones, more than 80% seen once. CDR3 length: 15 amino acids. The V gene's germline CDR1 is LGHDT and CDR2 YNNKEL (reference sequence). The V end lost 1 base, the J end lost 3 bases, and 10 bases lay between the germline ends. This sample stems from a study of blood T cell repertoires in COVID-19. This receptor was taken from a human donor in a cohort sampled during active COVID-19. The material sequenced was peripheral blood. The chain couples TRBV3-1 (or the pseudogene TRBV3-2) to TRBJ1-5, with D unclear. CDR3 bases: TGTGCCAGCAGCCAAGCGCCAGTCGTCAATCAGCCCCAGCATTTT. Translated: CASSQAPVVNQPQHF.